This T cell receptor (beta chain) was found in a study of glioma-infiltrating T cells after dendritic cell vaccination. The method was immunoSEQ multiplex PCR; TCRdb's version includes in-frame clones alone and lacks a portion of them. The sample lists more than 95,000 clones, 65% to 85% occurring once. CDR1 MNHEY and CDR2 SMNVEV come from the germline V gene (reference sequence). V trimming: 3 bases; J trimming: 4 bases; junction bases outside the gene matches: 4. This CDR3 is built from 14 residues. The time point here: after dendritic cell vaccination, including at tumor progression/relapse. The gene calls are TRBV27 and TRBJ1-1, with 8 positions matching TRBD1. The sequenced sample was blood, obtained after dendritic cell vaccination. The sequence was collected from a human donor with glioblastoma. CDR3 in amino acids: CASSFQGAFTEAFF. CDR3 nucleotide sequence: TGTGCCAGCAGTTTTCAGGGGGCCTTCACTGAAGCTTTCTTT.